These 20 T cell receptor beta chains share one sample of origin, sequenced in a study of identifying expanded T cells in peripheral blood. Generated by immunoSEQ multiplex PCR, the TCRdb table keeps only in-frame clones and is missing some. The sample has over 100,000 clones, about 88% seen once. Sequencing was carried out using blood. The receptors shown here come from a person aged 18 to 75 in good health.

This chain uses TRBV2 with TRBJ2-1; D gene ambiguous. V was trimmed by 5 bases and J by 10 bases, leaving 12 bases between them. Germline CDR1 is SNHLY and CDR2 is FYNNEI. This CDR3 has 12 amino acids. The CDR3 DNA reads as TGTGCCAGCAGTTTCAGATCCGGGGAGCAGTTCTTC. This translates into CASSFRSGEQFF.

The genes are TRBV11-2 and TRBJ1-1; D may be TRBD1 (5 bases). Germline lookup yields CDR1 SGHAT and CDR2 FQNNGV. With 5 bases removed from V and 0 bases from J, the gap between germline ends came to 10 bases. This CDR3 comprises 14 residues. The CDR3 spells CASSRGRLNTEAFF. The DNA for the CDR3 is TGTGCCAGCAGCCGGGGACGGCTGAACACTGAAGCTTTCTTT. Combining the CDR3 with reference TRBV11-2 and TRBJ1-1 gives the whole variable domain EAGVAQSPRYKIIEKRQSVAFWCNPISGHATLYWYQQILGQGPKLLIQFQNNGVVDDSQLPKDRFSAERLKGVDSTLKIQPAKLEDSAVYLCASSRGRLNTEAFFGQGTRLTVV.

The gene calls are TRBV29-1 and TRBJ2-3; 7 bases are shared with TRBD2. Germline CDR1 reads SQVTM; CDR2 reads ANQGSEA. V shed 6 bases and J 2 bases; nucleotides not matched to a gene: 8. CDR3 length: 14 residues. The CDR3 loop reads CSVGGFLATDTQYF. CDR3 DNA sequence: TGCAGCGTGGGGGGGTTCCTAGCCACAGATACGCAGTATTTT.

This clone was counted between two and nine times. The chain has TRBV9 and TRBJ2-5; TRBD1 or TRBD2 may be the D gene (5 bases each). Deletions cut 0 bases from V and 2 bases from J, with 11 bases between. This CDR3 comprises 15 residues. Germline-derived CDR1 and CDR2 are SGDLS and YYNGEE. CDR3 nucleotides: TGTGCCAGCAGCGTAGCTTTGGGGGATCAAGAGACCCAGTACTTC. It translates to CASSVALGDQETQYF.

The V gene is TRBV28, the J gene TRBJ2-7; the match to TRBD1 covers 8 bases. V lost 10 bases to trimming and J lost 1 base; unmatched junction nucleotides: 9. The germline CDR1 and CDR2 sequences are MDHEN and SYDVKM. The CDR3 is 14 amino acids. The CDR3 spells CATLGQELSYEQYF. CDR3 coding DNA: TGTGCCACTTTGGGACAGGAGCTATCCTACGAGCAGTACTTC.

Here the CDR3 DNA reads TGTGCCAGCTCGGCGGGCCTAAACTACAATGAGCAGTTCTTC. Protein product: CASSAGLNYNEQFF. The genes are TRBV11-2 and TRBJ2-1, with a possible D match to TRBD2 (5 bases). V was cut by 8 bases and J by 3 bases, with 14 bases left in between. There are 14 residues in the CDR3. Germline CDR1 is SGHAT and CDR2 is FQNNGV.

This clone has just a few counts. The rearrangement uses TRBV5-1 and TRBJ2-3, with TRBD2 matching 7 bases. Germline V lookup: CDR1 SGHRS, CDR2 YFSETQ. V lost 0 bases, J lost 1 base, and 11 bases stayed unmatched. This CDR3 has 18 amino acids. The DNA for the CDR3 is TGCGCCAGCAGCTTGGCCGGACTACTCGCGGGAGGCACAGATACGCAGTATTTT. Amino acids: CASSLAGLLAGGTDTQYF.

The chain is built from TRBV10-3 and TRBJ2-2; unclear D gene. Germline lookup yields CDR1 ENHRY and CDR2 SYGVKD. V dropped 8 bases and J dropped 0 bases, with 4 bases sitting between them. The CDR3 contains 12 residues. The CDR3 sequence is CAIRSNTGELFF. The CDR3 DNA is TGTGCCATCCGTTCGAACACCGGGGAGCTGTTTTTT.

The chain uses TRBV7-3 and TRBJ1-3; possible D gene TRBD1, 5 bases. In germline, CDR1 is SGHTA, CDR2 FQGTGA. The V end was cut by 4 bases, the J end by 2 bases, with 12 bases between. The CDR3 is 15 amino acids. The DNA for the CDR3 is TGTGCCAGCAGCTCTCAGGGAGTAGCTGGAAACACCATATATTTT. This translates into CASSSQGVAGNTIYF.

The chain is built from TRBV6-1 and TRBJ2-7; a weak D match, TRBD1 (5 bases). The length of the CDR3 is 14 residues. Germline V gene lookup returns CDR1 MNHNS and CDR2 SASEGT. Trimming stripped 1 base from V and 1 base from J, with 8 bases between. CDR3 sequence reads: CASSEGQGSYEQYF. For the CDR3, the DNA is TGTGCCAGCAGTGAAGGGCAGGGATCCTACGAGCAGTACTTC.

The chain carries TRBV6-6 and TRBJ1-4; D might be TRBD1 (5 bases). This CDR3 contains 16 residues. Looked up from germline, CDR1 is MNHNY and CDR2 is SVGAGI (reference sequence). V was cut by 7 bases and J by 6 bases, with 21 bases left in between. Here the CDR3 reads CASTNSGGRNDEKLFF. As DNA, the CDR3 is TGTGCCAGCACCAACTCCGGGGGGAGGAACGATGAAAAACTGTTTTTT.

The V and J genes are TRBV28 and TRBJ1-1, with D tentatively TRBD1 (6 bases). The germline V gene encodes CDR1 MDHEN and CDR2 SYDVKM. The germline V and J ends were trimmed by 8 bases and 1 base, with 17 bases remaining between them. CDR3 length: 15 residues. This CDR3 is CASPPGDIRNTEAFF. For the CDR3, the DNA is TGTGCCAGCCCCCCAGGGGACATCAGGAACACTGAAGCTTTCTTT.

This clone was seen a handful of times. The rearrangement links TRBV25-1 to TRBJ1-4; 10 bases line up with TRBD1. The CDR3 runs to 15 residues. V dropped 5 bases and J dropped 6; count of bases not matched to a gene: 6. Looked up from germline, CDR1 is MGHDK and CDR2 is SYGVNS. CDR3 amino acids: CASSTAGTGDEKLFF. For the CDR3, the DNA is TGTGCCAGCAGTACCGCCGGGACAGGGGATGAAAAACTGTTTTTT.

This clone was seen a few times. This rearrangement joins TRBV25-1 to TRBJ2-1; D uncertain. CDR3 length: 13 amino acids. Between the trimmed V and J ends, which lost 6 bases and 7 bases, there was a span of 13 bases. Germline V gives CDR1 MGHDK, CDR2 SYGVNS. CDR3 residues: CASRPRRSNEQFF. The CDR3 DNA reads as TGTGCCAGCAGACCCAGGCGGTCAAATGAGCAGTTCTTC.

The V call is TRBV5-1, the J call TRBJ2-7; D remains unclear. With 7 bases removed from V and 3 bases from J, the gap between germline ends came to 8 bases. This CDR3 is 11 amino acids long. Per the germline V gene, CDR1 is SGHRS and CDR2 is YFSETQ. CDR3 coding DNA: TGCGCCAGCGGTAAGGACTACGAGCAGTACTTC. Translated, it gives CASGKDYEQYF.

The rearrangement uses TRBV6-1 and TRBJ2-2; a weak D match, TRBD1 (5 bases). Germline V gene lookup returns CDR1 MNHNS and CDR2 SASEGT. This CDR3 comprises 14 residues. Trimming took 3 bases from V and 7 from J, leaving 12 bases between them. CDR3 loop: CASSEARRGGELFF. CDR3 bases: TGTGCCAGCAGTGAGGCCCGAAGGGGCGGGGAGCTGTTTTTT.

The gene calls are TRBV15 and TRBJ1-3; tentatively, D is TRBD1 (5 bases). With 1 base removed from V and 2 bases from J, the gap between germline ends came to 9 bases. The CDR3 covers 15 residues. The V gene's germline CDR1 is LNHNV and CDR2 YYDKDF (reference sequence). The CDR3 nucleotides are TGTGCCACCAGCAGAGCCCCCAGGGCTGGAAACACCATATATTTT. Protein sequence: CATSRAPRAGNTIYF.

The chain recombines TRBV4-3 with TRBJ2-7; no reliable D call. CDR1 is LGHNA, CDR2 YSLEER, per germline. This CDR3 spans 13 amino acids. The germline V and J ends were trimmed by 0 bases and 0 bases, with 3 bases remaining between them. CDR3: CASSQDLSYEQYF. CDR3 DNA sequence: TGCGCCAGCAGCCAAGATCTCTCCTACGAGCAGTACTTC.

This chain links TRBV21-1 with TRBJ1-5; the D call TRBD1 from the table was never checked on the DNA. TRBV21-1 is a known pseudogene. CDR3 length equals 15 residues. The CDR3 is CASSTLPGGNQPQHF. CDR3 coding DNA: TGTGCCAGCAGCACATTGCCAGGGGGCAATCAGCCCCAGCATTTT.

This clone occurred once. The chain employs TRBV23-1 and TRBJ1-1; D is unclear. TRBV23-1 is reported as an ORF; its role is uncertain. With 7 bases removed from V and 1 base from J, the gap between germline ends came to 16 bases. This CDR3 region has 15 residues. CDR3 DNA sequence: TGCGCCAGCACCGTCTCCCGATCGGGGAACACTGAAGCTTTCTTT. Translation gives CASTVSRSGNTEAFF.